Listed here is a single T cell receptor (beta chain). TCRdb keeps only in-frame clones here, not all; method: immunoSEQ multiplex PCR. Of 100,000 to 120,000 clones in the sample, under 90% were seen once. The data were obtained in a study of blood T cell repertoires in COVID-19. Study as a whole: The cDNA or gDNA used as material had been derived from T cells, B-cell-depleted T cells, or PBMCs.

V was pared by 1 base and J by 6 bases, with 10 bases between. CDR3 length equals 13 residues. In germline, CDR1 is SGHAT, CDR2 FQNNGV. The source material was peripheral blood. The receptor was derived from a man aged 80 or over with acute or convalescent COVID-19. The rearrangement joins TRBV11-2 to TRBJ2-7, with D tentatively TRBD1 (6 bases). This chain's CDR3 is CASSLATGTEQYF. The CDR3 nucleotides read TGTGCCAGCAGCTTAGCAACAGGGACCGAGCAGTACTTC.